This entry concerns a single TCR beta chain. CDR3 length: 14 amino acids. Trimming cost V 4 bases and J 4 bases, with 14 bases left between them. CDR1 SGDLS and CDR2 YYNGEE come from the germline V gene. This sample stems from a study of OX40 agonist ivuxolimab in advanced cancers. Across the whole study: Partial responses were seen in three patients, one with hepatocellular carcinoma and two with cutaneous melanoma.

Sampling of blood occurred at baseline, cycle 4 day 1, and cycle 7 day 1. The protocol was immunoSEQ multiplex PCR, while the TCRdb copy is restricted to in-frame clones and leaves out a portion. The repertoire holds 50,000 to 65,000 clones, with 80% to 90% as singletons. This receptor was obtained from an adult with an advanced solid tumor such as melanoma, head and neck, liver or kidney cancer. The chain is built from TRBV9 and TRBJ1-1; D not certain. The material was CD4+ or CD8+ T cells sorted from blood, obtained in a trial of the OX40 agonist ivuxolimab. CDR3 region: CASSPRAVSTEAFF. Here the CDR3 DNA reads TGTGCCAGCAGCCCACGAGCCGTGAGCACTGAAGCTTTCTTT. Filled out from reference TRBV9 and TRBJ1-1, the complete variable domain reads DSGVTQTPKHLITATGQRVTLRCSPRSGDLSVYWYQQSLDQGLQFLIQYYNGEERAKGNILERFSAQQFPDLHSELNLSSLELGDSALYFCASSPRAVSTEAFFGQGTRLTVV.